The 11 T cell receptor beta chains below come from one sample, sequenced in a study of Ad26.COV2.S vaccination and SARS-CoV-2 variants. Treatment in this sample: some 19 received Ad26.COV2.S at low or high dose, single or two shots; several received placebo; per-sample allocation not given. Collection of samples fell on day 63 after the first vaccine or placebo injection. Sequencing was performed with immunoSEQ multiplex PCR; in TCRdb, only in-frame clones are kept and a portion is missing. The sample has about 470,000 clones; roughly 88% are singletons. The sample was peripheral blood, taken in a trial of Ad26.COV2.S vaccine versus placebo. Source of these receptors: a person between 18 and 59 years old who received the Ad26.COV2.S COVID-19 vaccine or a placebo.

The V gene is TRBV29-1, the J gene TRBJ2-1; 12 bases match TRBD2. The CDR3 is 17 residues long. The V and J ends lost 3 bases and 8 bases, in that order; junction bases with no gene match: 14. In germline, CDR1 is SQVTM, CDR2 ANQGSEA. The CDR3 DNA follows: TGCAGCGTTGAGGGCCTAGCGGGAGGGCCGGTGGTCTATGAGCAGTTCTTC. This translates into CSVEGLAGGPVVYEQFF.

The V gene is TRBV7-2, the J gene TRBJ2-3, with D unclear. Deletions cut 1 base from V and 7 bases from J, with 6 bases between. CDR3 length: 12 residues. CDR1 and CDR2 (germline): SGHTA, FQGNSA. CDR3 residues: CASSLEGYTQYF. The CDR3 bases are TGTGCCAGCAGCTTAGAGGGTTATACGCAGTATTTT.

V gene TRBV14 combines with J gene TRBJ1-4, with 8 bases that match TRBD1. The CDR3 has 15 amino acids. Germline-derived CDR1 and CDR2 are SGHDN and FVKESK. J lost 4 bases, V lost 2 bases, and 3 bases had no gene match. The DNA for the CDR3 is TGTGCCAGCAGCCAATGGACAGGGATTAATGAAAAACTGTTTTTT. It encodes CASSQWTGINEKLFF. The whole variable domain, remainder taken from reference TRBV14 and TRBJ1-4, is EAGVTQFPSHSVIEKGQTVTLRCDPISGHDNLYWYRRVMGKEIKFLLHFVKESKQDESGMPNNRFLAERTGGTYSTLKVQPAELEDSGVYFCASSQWTGINEKLFFGSGTQLSVL.

This clone came up once. This chain connects TRBV2 to TRBJ2-2; D possibly corresponds to TRBD1 (5 bases). The CDR3 is 14 amino acids. Germline V gives CDR1 SNHLY, CDR2 FYNNEI. With 3 bases removed from V and 6 bases from J, the gap between germline ends came to 11 bases. The CDR3 nucleotides are TGTGCCAGCAGTGAGAGCAGGGCATCCGGGGAGCTGTTTTTT. Encoded protein: CASSESRASGELFF.

The chain employs TRBV10-3 and TRBJ2-7, with D perhaps TRBD2 (6 bases). From germline, CDR1 is ENHRY and CDR2 SYGVKD. This CDR3 contains 12 residues. Trimming took 10 bases from V and 4 from J, leaving 14 bases between them. Here the CDR3 DNA reads TGTGCCACGACGGGAGTATCGTACGAGCAGTACTTC. Amino acids: CATTGVSYEQYF.

The gene calls are TRBV15 and TRBJ1-2; 7 nucleotides line up with TRBD1. V gave up 8 bases and J gave up 14 bases; unmatched junction bases: 20. The length of the CDR3 is 14 residues. Germline CDR1 reads LNHNV; CDR2 reads YYDKDF (reference sequence). The CDR3 coding sequence is TGTGCCACCGAGGTTCGTTCCAGGGGGGAATCGAAAACCTTC. Translating gives CATEVRSRGESKTF.

The rearrangement joins TRBV6-6 to TRBJ2-5; the D gene is possibly TRBD2 (6 bases). There are 12 residues in the CDR3. Trimming took off 8 bases at V and 3 bases at J, with 10 bases between the two ends. CDR1 and CDR2 (germline): MNHNY, SVGAGI (reference sequence). The CDR3 sequence: CASGPGEETQYF. The CDR3 coding sequence is TGTGCCAGCGGCCCGGGGGAAGAGACCCAGTACTTC.

The chain recombines TRBV7-7 with TRBJ2-1; 14 nucleotides line up with TRBD2. J gave up 2 bases and V 5 bases, and 8 bases lay outside the gene matches. Germline CDR1 is SSHAT and CDR2 is FNYEAQ (reference sequence). This CDR3 contains 18 residues. Here the CDR3 DNA reads TGTGCCAGCAGCCAGGGACTAGCGGGAGTGGGGACCTACAATGAGCAGTTCTTC. This encodes CASSQGLAGVGTYNEQFF.

The rearrangement links TRBV3-1 (or the pseudogene TRBV3-2) to TRBJ2-4; 7 bases line up with TRBD1. J lost 6 bases, V lost 4 bases, and 6 bases had no gene match. CDR3 length: 14 amino acids. Germline values: CDR1 LGHDT, CDR2 YNNKEL (reference sequence). CDR3 nucleotides: TGTGCCAGCAGCCGCCGACAGGGTAGAAACATTCAGTACTTC. Translation gives CASSRRQGRNIQYF.

The gene calls are TRBV7-8 and TRBJ2-7, with 10 bases lining up with TRBD1. The CDR3 is made up of 13 amino acids. Germline V gene data show CDR1 as SGHVS and CDR2 as FQNEAQ. V lost 5 bases, J lost 5 bases, and 3 bases stayed unmatched. The CDR3 sequence: CASSPTGGNEQYF. The CDR3 nucleotides read TGTGCCAGCAGCCCGACAGGGGGCAACGAGCAGTACTTC.

The chain combines TRBV2 with TRBJ1-5; TRBD1 agrees at 7 bases. Trimming at V came to 8 bases and at J to 3 bases, leaving 10 bases not matched to a gene. Germline CDR1 reads SNHLY; CDR2 reads FYNNEI. The length of the CDR3 is 15 residues. CDR3 sequence reads: CASSGGDRVNQPQHF. The CDR3 region has the DNA TGTGCCAGCTCAGGTGGCGACAGGGTCAATCAGCCCCAGCATTTT.